This TCR beta chain was sequenced during a study of radiotherapy plus CTLA-4 blockade in lung cancer (dated by TCRdb to the late 2010s). Regarding the complete study: Among the enrolled patients, about 19% had an objective response, and 25% to 35% reached disease control.

The study evaluated CTLA-4 blockade (ipilimumab) given together with focal radiation therapy in patients who had chemo-refractory metastatic non-small-cell lung cancer. The library came from the immunoSEQ multiplex PCR assay. TCRdb provides this immuneACCESS table in a form limited to in-frame rearrangements. Some clones are lacking; in checked studies, under half of them reflect an unresolved V gene, and why the rest are absent is not known. This sample lists 40,000 to 60,000 clones; 86% were detected once. Of the sample, around a sixth is held by the ten largest clones. The CDR3 runs 15 amino acids, cysteine and phenylalanine included. This entry keeps only the CDR3 DNA: 45 bases, framed from base 1. CDR1 and CDR2 were assigned from the germline V gene (reference sequence) as MNHEY and SMNVEV. Trimming at the junction amounts to 6 bases on V and 0 bases on J, and the germline ends lie 12 bases apart.

What the research found in general, with its limitations: After treatment with radiotherapy and ipilimumab, TCR clones that originated in tumors expanded in peripheral blood. The strongest predictors of response, as reported, were early dynamic changes in blood T cell clones along with a rise in serum interferon-beta after radiation.

Of note for this clone: Its antigen has not been determined. No clone much larger than this one lies a single base away; base qualities are absent.

The TCR originated in a human donor with non-small cell lung cancer that progressed on radiotherapy plus ipilimumab. Some clones in this sample may be carry-over from other donors' samples. The sample in question was peripheral blood, obtained from a patient treated with radiotherapy plus ipilimumab. The chain is encoded by TRBV27 joined to TRBJ1-3; the D segment could be TRBD1, given 6 matching bases. The CDR3 region: CASSPTGSSGNTIYF. Here is the DNA: TGTGCCAGCAGCCCAACAGGGTCCTCTGGAAACACCATATATTTT.